This TCR beta chain was found in a study of molecular identifiers for immune sequencing clone quantification. This clonotype was picked up a small number of times. TCRdb re-derived calls from the PCR reads in MiXCR, one entry per CDR3 protein. The table has about half a million distinct CDR3 sequences, roughly 25% seen once. Germline V gene data show CDR1 as SGDLS and CDR2 as YYNGEE. This CDR3 has 15 amino acids. V lost 0 bases to trimming and J lost 3 bases, with 11 bases between them. Material for sequencing was naive CD8+ T cells from blood, with Jurkat cell RNA spiked in. Subset meaning: FACS-sorted CD8+CD4-CCR7+CD45RA+ naive T cells. This receptor was taken from a human donor in good health. Some libraries in this study had Jurkat cell RNA spiked in. The rearrangement joins TRBV9 to TRBJ2-3, with D perhaps being TRBD1 or TRBD2 (6 bases each). As DNA, the CDR3 is TGTGCCAGCAGCGTAGTGGGGGGCTGGACAGATACGCAGTATTTT. This encodes CASSVVGGWTDTQYF.